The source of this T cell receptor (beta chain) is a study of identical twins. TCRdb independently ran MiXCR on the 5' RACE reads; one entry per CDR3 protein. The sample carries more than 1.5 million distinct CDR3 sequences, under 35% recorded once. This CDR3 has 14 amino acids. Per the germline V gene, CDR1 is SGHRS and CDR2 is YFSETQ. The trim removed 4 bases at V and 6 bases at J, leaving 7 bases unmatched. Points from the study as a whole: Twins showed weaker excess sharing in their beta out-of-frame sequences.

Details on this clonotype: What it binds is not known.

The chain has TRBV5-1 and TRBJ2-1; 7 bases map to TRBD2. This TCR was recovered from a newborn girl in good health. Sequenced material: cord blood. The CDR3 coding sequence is TGCGCCAGCAGCCTACCGACTAGCTTCAATGAGCAGTTCTTC. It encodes CASSLPTSFNEQFF.